The T cell receptor (beta chain) described here comes from a study of blood T cell repertoires in COVID-19 (dated by TCRdb to about 2020). Describing the broader study: Samples covering the acute and convalescent phases of COVID-19 were provided by collaborators in the United States, Italy and Spain. The prospective study material was composed of cDNA or gDNA derived from T cells, B-cell-depleted T cells, or PBMCs. Subjects who had been exposed to COVID-19, were actively infected with it, or had recovered from it provided the deeply sampled blood TCRbeta repertoires that made up the dataset. A freely available public database, intended as a resource for researchers studying the immune response to SARS-CoV-2, is where the repertoires were released. The samples were drawn from the first 160 participants of the ongoing ImmuneRACE study and from 950 to 1,500 subjects provided by 6 global collaborators. Nearly every sample came with metadata listing a de-identified subject ID, COVID-19 status, age in years and sex. Where available, HLA class I and class II types were taken from metadata supplied by the sample provider and were not determined by assay-based typing. The study at large found these results: How much clinical and demographic metadata was included differed by source and by participant, and the metadata was provided uncurated.

One collaborating source in Seattle enrolled patients during active infection and followed them longitudinally through the course of disease. The collaborating institutions used their own protocols to collect whole blood in K2EDTA tubes. Collaborator samples were shipped for TCRbeta analysis as frozen whole blood, isolated PBMCs, or DNA extracted from either sample type. As concerns this clone: This receptor's antigen is unknown. One base away there is no much larger clone; base qualities are not given.

The CDR3 contains 15 residues, cysteine and phenylalanine counted. Only the CDR3 DNA is retained, 45 bases long and in frame from the first base. CDR1 and CDR2, per the germline V gene, are MNHEY and SVGAGI. The germline V and J ends show losses of 7 bases and 4 bases respectively, and no gene match explains 8 bases of the junction. TCRbeta CDR3 regions were amplified from genomic DNA by means of the immunoSEQ Assay, a bias-controlled multiplex PCR. On the authors' methods: Within the assay, amplification of reference gene primers was used to estimate how many nucleated cells each sample contained. To quantify the absolute abundance of each unique TCRbeta CDR3 rearrangement, sequence reads were collapsed and filtered. For each sample, productive Simpson clonality was calculated by taking the square root of Simpson's diversity index across productive rearrangements. Imported from immuneACCESS, the table was reduced by TCRdb to in-frame sequences with V and J called. These copies leave out some clones; in studies compared against another copy, an unresolved V gene accounts for under half, and the cause of the remainder is not known. The DNA gave D and trimming, while V, J and clone size come from that table. The sample includes about 130,000 clones, with 75% to 90% observed a single time. The ten largest clones capture around 4.2% of the sample.

The rearranged segments are TRBV6-5 and TRBJ2-3; a stretch of 10 junction bases matches TRBD2. Sequencing was performed on peripheral blood. The sequence came from a man aged 60 to 69 with COVID-19, enrolled during active disease. The CDR3 sequence is CASKSGGALSDTQYF. In nucleotide form, the sequence is TGTGCCAGCAAAAGCGGGGGGGCCTTATCAGATACGCAGTATTTT.